This TCR beta chain originates from a study of cytomegalovirus exposure and HLA in healthy donors. In this sample, this clone turned up a few times. Its antigen is unknown. Study observations and caveats: Among donors in an Asian-associated ancestry cluster, a later analysis reportedly found fewer N-insertions than the roughly 610-donor mean. Based on reports, TCR beta sequences accurately predicted HLA-A and HLA-B alleles for most subjects.

V was shortened by 10 bases and J by 10 bases, with 14 bases between the two germline ends. Per the germline V gene, CDR1 is MDHEN and CDR2 is SYDVKM. The CDR3 covers 11 residues. A multiplex PCR was run with 60 Vbeta primers and 13 Jbeta primers. Repertoires were generated with immunoSEQ multiplex PCR, while TCRdb's copy carries only in-frame clones and drops some. In the table there are about 140,000 clones, more than 9.5% of which are singletons. This sequence was found in a man aged 45-65 years in good health and CMV-seronegative. This rearrangement joins TRBV28 to TRBJ2-1, with D possibly TRBD1 on 5 matching bases. Specimen: PBMCs. The CDR3 is CAILTAREQFF. CDR3 nucleotides: TGTGCCATCCTGACAGCCCGGGAGCAGTTCTTC.